Presented here are 8 T cell receptor beta chains from one specimen sequenced in a study of shared clonotypes between healthy human individuals. TCRdb's table, derived via immunoSEQ multiplex PCR, lists solely in-frame clones and lacks some. This table holds about 120,000 clones, 68% found once. The specimen was memory CD8+ T cells sorted from blood. The subset was: CD45RO+ cells pooled with CCR7-negative TemRA cells. Receptors originate from a woman in her thirties in good health.

The chain links TRBV11-3 to TRBJ2-2; 8 nucleotides line up with TRBD1. The CDR3 length is 16 residues. The V gene's germline CDR1 is SGHNT and CDR2 YENEEA. Losses at the gene ends were 4 bases for V and 0 bases for J; bases not matched to a gene: 4. The CDR3 nucleotides are TGTGCCAGCAGCTCGAGACAGGGGACGAACACCGGGGAGCTGTTTTTT. Amino acid sequence: CASSSRQGTNTGELFF.

The rearrangement links TRBV4-1 to TRBJ1-3; TRBD1 might be the D (5 bases). The CDR3 spans 15 residues. The V and J ends lost 5 bases and 0 bases respectively, with 11 bases between them. CDR1 and CDR2 from the germline V gene are MGHRA and YSYEKL. CDR3 nucleotides: TGCGCCAGCAGCAAAGGGGTAGGCTCTGGAAACACCATATATTTT. Its protein product is CASSKGVGSGNTIYF.

The chain is built from TRBV2 and TRBJ2-7; D could derive from TRBD1 or TRBD2 (5 bases each). With 3 bases removed from V and 2 bases from J, the gap between germline ends came to 17 bases. Germline CDR1 is SNHLY and CDR2 is FYNNEI. The CDR3 length is 16 residues. CDR3 sequence (DNA): TGTGCCAGCAGTGAGGATGGGGCGGGTCGCACCTACGAGCAGTACTTC. It yields the protein CASSEDGAGRTYEQYF.

The chain has TRBV5-1 and TRBJ2-5, with D hard to call. Germline lookup yields CDR1 SGHRS and CDR2 YFSETQ. This CDR3 is 11 amino acids long. Trimming removed 0 bases from V and 5 bases from J, with 2 bases in between. The CDR3 reads CASSLVETQYF. For the CDR3, the DNA is TGCGCCAGCAGCTTGGTTGAGACCCAGTACTTC.

This clone occurred once. This chain joins TRBV10-3 and TRBJ2-2; a possible D gene is TRBD2 (5 bases). Between the trimmed V and J ends, which lost 2 bases and 0 bases, there was a span of 16 bases. The CDR3 is 18 residues long. Germline lookup yields CDR1 ENHRY and CDR2 SYGVKD. The CDR3 is CAISEIRGSSPNTGELFF. In DNA, the CDR3 is TGTGCCATCAGTGAGATCCGAGGGTCCAGCCCGAACACCGGGGAGCTGTTTTTT.

This chain connects TRBV9 to TRBJ2-5, with 12 bases fitting TRBD2. Germline V gene sequence: CDR1 SGDLS, CDR2 YYNGEE. V was clipped by 4 bases and J by 5 bases; unmatched bases: 9. CDR3 length equals 16 residues. In DNA form, the CDR3 reads TGTGCCAGCAGCCGTACTAGCGGGAGGCCCCTCGAGACCCAGTACTTC. It codes for CASSRTSGRPLETQYF.

The chain couples TRBV7-6 to TRBJ1-3; TRBD1 agrees at 8 bases. Trimming cost V 2 bases and J 3 bases; bases outside gene matches: 3. The CDR3 is 15 residues long. Germline V lookup: CDR1 SGHVS, CDR2 FNYEAQ. The CDR3 here is CASSLQGARGNTIYF. For the CDR3, the DNA is TGTGCCAGCAGCTTACAGGGGGCCCGTGGAAACACCATATATTTT.

With respect to this clone: At one end, the junction sequence differs from germline, possibly due to a read error. The J gene is TRBJ1-1, the V gene TRBV20-1; D is ambiguous. Germline CDR1 and CDR2: DFQATT and SNEGSKA (reference sequence). The CDR3 consists of 11 residues. For the CDR3, the DNA is TGCAGTGTTAGACGAGACACTGAAGCTTTCTTT. Encoded protein: CSVRRDTEAFF.